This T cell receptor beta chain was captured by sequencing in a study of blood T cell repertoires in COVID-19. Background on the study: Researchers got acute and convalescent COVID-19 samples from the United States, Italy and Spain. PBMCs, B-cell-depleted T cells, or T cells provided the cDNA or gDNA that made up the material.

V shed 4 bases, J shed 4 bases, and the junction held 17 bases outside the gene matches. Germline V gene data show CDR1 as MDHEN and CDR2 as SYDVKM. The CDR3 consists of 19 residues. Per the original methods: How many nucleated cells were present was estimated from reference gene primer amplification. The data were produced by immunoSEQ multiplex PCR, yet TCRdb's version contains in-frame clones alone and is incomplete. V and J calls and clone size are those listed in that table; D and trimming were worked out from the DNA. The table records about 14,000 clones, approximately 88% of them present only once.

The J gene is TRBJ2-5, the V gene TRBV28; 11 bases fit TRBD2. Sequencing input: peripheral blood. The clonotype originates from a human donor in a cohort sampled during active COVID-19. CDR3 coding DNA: TGTGCCAGCAGTTATCCTAACTTAGCGGGAGGGCCAATCGGAGAGACCCAGTACTTC. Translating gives CASSYPNLAGGPIGETQYF.